A single sample is the source of the 7 T cell receptor beta chains below, sequenced in a study of cytomegalovirus exposure and HLA in healthy donors. PCR employed 60 Vbeta and 13 Jbeta primers. TCRdb keeps only in-frame clones here, not all; method: immunoSEQ multiplex PCR. The table lists 190,000 or so clones, 70% to 80% of them singletons, with 1.5% in the top ten. The sample was PBMCs. The receptors derive from a girl aged 5-17 years in good health and CMV-seropositive.

The genes are TRBV12-5 and TRBJ2-1, with 7 positions matching TRBD2. Germline V lookup: CDR1 LGHNT, CDR2 FRNRAP. CDR3 length equals 15 residues. J gave up 5 bases and V 2 bases, and 6 bases lay outside the gene matches. CDR3 nucleotide sequence: TGTGCTAGTGGTTTGCCGCCTGGACTAGACAATGAGCAGTTCTTC. Encoded protein: CASGLPPGLDNEQFF.

The gene calls are TRBV11-2 and TRBJ1-2; 7 bases agree with TRBD1. The V segment lost 6 bases and the J segment 7 bases; nucleotides outside the gene matches: 17. In germline, CDR1 is SGHAT, CDR2 FQNNGV. This CDR3 is built from 16 residues. CDR3 region: CASRPLSGTVGRGYTF. For the CDR3, the DNA is TGTGCCAGCAGGCCCCTTTCCGGGACAGTGGGGCGTGGCTACACCTTC.

The chain recombines TRBV18 with TRBJ2-1; 7 nucleotides agree with TRBD2. V lost 3 bases and J lost 0; bases outside the gene matches: 14. This CDR3 spans 19 amino acids. Germline CDR1 is KGHSH and CDR2 is LQKENI. CDR3: CASSPRSGGELSSYNEQFF. The CDR3 DNA follows: TGTGCCAGCTCACCGAGGTCGGGGGGAGAGCTAAGCTCCTACAATGAGCAGTTCTTC.

This sequence joins TRBV18 and TRBJ2-5; D is possibly TRBD2 (5 bases). The CDR3 contains 13 residues. The V and J ends lost 2 bases and 5 bases respectively, with 9 bases between them. Looked up from germline, CDR1 is KGHSH and CDR2 is LQKENI. The CDR3 protein is CASSPGLAETQYF. CDR3 sequence (DNA): TGTGCCAGCTCACCAGGGCTAGCCGAGACCCAGTACTTC.

The gene calls are TRBV2 and TRBJ2-2; D uncertain. Looked up from germline, CDR1 is SNHLY and CDR2 is FYNNEI. Trimming took off 4 bases at V and 3 bases at J, with 12 bases between the two ends. The CDR3 is made up of 15 amino acids. The CDR3 is CASSVQAIDTGELFF. The CDR3 nucleotides read TGTGCCAGCAGTGTGCAGGCTATCGACACCGGGGAGCTGTTTTTT.

The rearrangement uses TRBV14 and TRBJ1-1; 11 nucleotides agree with TRBD1. After removal of 2 bases from V and 1 base from J, the junction contained 12 bases not matched to a gene. This CDR3 has 19 amino acids. Per the germline V gene, CDR1 is SGHDN and CDR2 is FVKESK. CDR3 in DNA: TGTGCCAGCAGCCAACGTGGACAGGGGGCCTGGTATGGGAACACTGAAGCTTTCTTT. As protein: CASSQRGQGAWYGNTEAFF.

Turning to this clone: The sample carries other DNA sequences with the same CDR3. V is TRBV11-2 and J is TRBJ2-7; D is possibly TRBD1 (6 bases). The CDR3 contains 14 residues. Germline V gene lookup returns CDR1 SGHAT and CDR2 FQNNGV. V was pared by 5 bases and J by 1 base, with 12 bases between. The CDR3 loop is CASSAGARSYEQYF. CDR3 bases: TGTGCCAGCAGCGCAGGGGCGAGATCCTACGAGCAGTACTTC.